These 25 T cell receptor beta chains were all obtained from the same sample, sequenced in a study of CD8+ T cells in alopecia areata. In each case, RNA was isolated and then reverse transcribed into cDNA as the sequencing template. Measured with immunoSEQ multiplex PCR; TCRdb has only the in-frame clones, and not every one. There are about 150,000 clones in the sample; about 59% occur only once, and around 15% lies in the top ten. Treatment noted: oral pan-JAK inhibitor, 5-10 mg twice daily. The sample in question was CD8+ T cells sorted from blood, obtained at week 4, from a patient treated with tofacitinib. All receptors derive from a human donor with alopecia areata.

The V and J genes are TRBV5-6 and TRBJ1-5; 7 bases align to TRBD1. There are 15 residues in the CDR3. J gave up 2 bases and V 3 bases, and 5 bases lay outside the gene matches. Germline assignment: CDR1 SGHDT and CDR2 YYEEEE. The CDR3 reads CASSSGGYGNQPQHF. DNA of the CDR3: TGTGCCAGCAGCTCAGGGGGTTACGGCAATCAGCCCCAGCATTTT.

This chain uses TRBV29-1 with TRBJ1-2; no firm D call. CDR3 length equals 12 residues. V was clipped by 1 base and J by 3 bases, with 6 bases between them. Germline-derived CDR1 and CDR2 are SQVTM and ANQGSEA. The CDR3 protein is CSVEGVDYGYTF. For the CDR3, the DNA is TGCAGCGTTGAAGGGGTGGACTATGGCTACACCTTC.

This CDR3 reads CASSGQGHEQYF. DNA for the CDR3: TGTGCCAGCAGTGGGCAGGGTCACGAGCAGTACTTC. The chain combines TRBV6-5 with TRBJ2-7; tentatively, D is TRBD1 (5 bases). This CDR3 spans 12 amino acids. Trimming left V 5 bases short and J 5 bases short, with 10 bases between. The germline CDR1 and CDR2 sequences are MNHEY and SVGAGI.

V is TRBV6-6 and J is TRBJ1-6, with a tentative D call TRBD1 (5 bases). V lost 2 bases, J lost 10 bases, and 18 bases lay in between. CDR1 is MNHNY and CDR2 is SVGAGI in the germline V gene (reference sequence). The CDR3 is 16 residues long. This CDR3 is CASSYDGAGQDSPLHF. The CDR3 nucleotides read TGTGCCAGCAGTTACGATGGGGCTGGCCAAGACTCACCCCTCCACTTT.

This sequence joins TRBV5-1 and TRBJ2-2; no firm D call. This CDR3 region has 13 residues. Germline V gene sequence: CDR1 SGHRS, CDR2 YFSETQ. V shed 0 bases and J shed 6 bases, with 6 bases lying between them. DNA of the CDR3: TGCGCCAGCAGCTTGGGCGGTGCCGGGGAGCTGTTTTTT. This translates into CASSLGGAGELFF. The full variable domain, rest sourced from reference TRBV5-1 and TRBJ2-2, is KAGVTQTPRYLIKTRGQQVTLSCSPISGHRSVSWYQQTPGQGLQFLFEYFSETQRNKGNFPGRFSGRQFSNSRSEMNVSTLELGDSALYLCASSLGGAGELFFGEGSRLTVL.

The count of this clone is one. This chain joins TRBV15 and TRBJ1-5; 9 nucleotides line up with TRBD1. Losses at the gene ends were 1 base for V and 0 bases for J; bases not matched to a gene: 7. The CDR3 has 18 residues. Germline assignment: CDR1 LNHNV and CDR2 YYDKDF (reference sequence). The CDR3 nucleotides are TGTGCCACCAGCAGAGTGGGACAGGGAGCCGATAGCAATCAGCCCCAGCATTTT. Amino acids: CATSRVGQGADSNQPQHF.

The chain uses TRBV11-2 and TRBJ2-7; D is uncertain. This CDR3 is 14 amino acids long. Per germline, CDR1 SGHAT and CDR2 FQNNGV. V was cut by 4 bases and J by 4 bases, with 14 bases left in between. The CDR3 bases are TGTGCCAGCAGCTCATATAACCCACGGTACGAGCAGTACTTC. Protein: CASSSYNPRYEQYF.

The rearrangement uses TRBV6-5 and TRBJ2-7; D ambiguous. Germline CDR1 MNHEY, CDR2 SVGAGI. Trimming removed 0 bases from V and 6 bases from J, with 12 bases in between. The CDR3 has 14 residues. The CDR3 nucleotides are TGTGCCAGCAGTTACTCCGGCCGGCCGGGCGAGCAGTACTTC. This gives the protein CASSYSGRPGEQYF.

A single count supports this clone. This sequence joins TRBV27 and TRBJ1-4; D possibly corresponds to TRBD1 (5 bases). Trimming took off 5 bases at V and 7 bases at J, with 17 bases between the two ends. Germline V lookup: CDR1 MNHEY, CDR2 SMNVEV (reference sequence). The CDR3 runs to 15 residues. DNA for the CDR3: TGTGCCAGCAGTCCCCGGGAGGGACTGAGTGAAAAACTGTTTTTT. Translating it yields CASSPREGLSEKLFF.

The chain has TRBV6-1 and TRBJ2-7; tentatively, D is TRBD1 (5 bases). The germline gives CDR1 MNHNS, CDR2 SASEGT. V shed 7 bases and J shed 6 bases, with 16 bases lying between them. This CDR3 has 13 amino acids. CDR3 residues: CASTHRRGGEQYF. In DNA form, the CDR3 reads TGTGCCAGCACCCACAGAAGGGGCGGCGAGCAGTACTTC.

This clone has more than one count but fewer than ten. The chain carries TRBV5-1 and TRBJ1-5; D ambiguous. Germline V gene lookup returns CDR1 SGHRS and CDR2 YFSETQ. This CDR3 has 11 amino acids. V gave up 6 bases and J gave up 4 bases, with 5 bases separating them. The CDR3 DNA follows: TGCGCCAGCATATTTAATCAGCCCCAGCATTTT. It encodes CASIFNQPQHF.

The CDR3 DNA follows: TGCAGCGTTGGTCGGGACAGGAAGATAGAGTGCTACGAGCAGTACTTC. This codes for CSVGRDRKIECYEQYF. The chain uses TRBV29-1 and TRBJ2-7, with TRBD1 matching 8 bases. In germline, CDR1 is SQVTM, CDR2 ANQGSEA. Trimming cost V 4 bases and J 3 bases; bases outside gene matches: 14. The CDR3 extends over 16 amino acids.

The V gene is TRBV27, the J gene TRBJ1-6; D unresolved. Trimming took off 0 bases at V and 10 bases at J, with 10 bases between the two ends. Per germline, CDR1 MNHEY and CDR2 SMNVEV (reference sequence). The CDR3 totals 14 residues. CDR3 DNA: TGTGCCAGCAGTTTATCAGGGCCGGGGTCACCCCTCCACTTT. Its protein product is CASSLSGPGSPLHF.

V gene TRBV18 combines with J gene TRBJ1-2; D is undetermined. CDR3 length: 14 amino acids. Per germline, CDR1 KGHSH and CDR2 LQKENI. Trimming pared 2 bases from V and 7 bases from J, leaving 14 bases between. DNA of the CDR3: TGTGCCAGCTCACCAAGCGCCAGATGGGGTGGCTACACCTTC. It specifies CASSPSARWGGYTF.

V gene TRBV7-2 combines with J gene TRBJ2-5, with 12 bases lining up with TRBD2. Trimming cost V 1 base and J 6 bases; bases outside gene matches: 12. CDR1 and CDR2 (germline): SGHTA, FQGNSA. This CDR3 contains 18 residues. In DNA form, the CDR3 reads TGTGCCAGCAGCTTAGGTCTCGCACTAGCGGGGGGTTTAAAGACCCAGTACTTC. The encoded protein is CASSLGLALAGGLKTQYF.

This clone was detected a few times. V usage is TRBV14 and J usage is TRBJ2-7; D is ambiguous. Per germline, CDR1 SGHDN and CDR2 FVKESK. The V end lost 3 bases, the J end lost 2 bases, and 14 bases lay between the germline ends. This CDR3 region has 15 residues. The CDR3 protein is CASSQGQLHTYEQYF. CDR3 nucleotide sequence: TGTGCCAGCAGCCAGGGCCAGCTGCACACCTACGAGCAGTACTTC.

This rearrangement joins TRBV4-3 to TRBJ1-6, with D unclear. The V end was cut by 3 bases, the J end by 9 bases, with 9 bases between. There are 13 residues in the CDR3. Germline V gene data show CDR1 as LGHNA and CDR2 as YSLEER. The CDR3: CASSQEGTSPLHF. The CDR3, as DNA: TGCGCCAGCAGCCAGGAAGGAACTTCACCCCTCCACTTT.

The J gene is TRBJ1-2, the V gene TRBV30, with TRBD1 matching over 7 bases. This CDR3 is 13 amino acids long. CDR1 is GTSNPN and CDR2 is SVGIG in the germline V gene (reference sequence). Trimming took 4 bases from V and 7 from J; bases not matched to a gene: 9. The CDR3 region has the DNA TGTGCCTGGATCGCTTACAGGGGCCCTGGCTACACCTTC. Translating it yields CAWIAYRGPGYTF.

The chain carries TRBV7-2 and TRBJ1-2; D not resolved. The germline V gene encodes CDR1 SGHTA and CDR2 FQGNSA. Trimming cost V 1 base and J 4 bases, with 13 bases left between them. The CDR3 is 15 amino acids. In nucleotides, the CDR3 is TGTGCCAGCAGCTTAGGGGCGGATTCGAGCTATGGCTACACCTTC. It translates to CASSLGADSSYGYTF.

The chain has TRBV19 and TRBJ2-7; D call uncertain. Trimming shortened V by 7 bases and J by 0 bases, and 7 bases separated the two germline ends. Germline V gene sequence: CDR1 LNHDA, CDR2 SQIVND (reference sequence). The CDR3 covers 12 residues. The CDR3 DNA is TGTGCCAGTATTGGTGACTCCTACGAGCAGTACTTC. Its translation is CASIGDSYEQYF.

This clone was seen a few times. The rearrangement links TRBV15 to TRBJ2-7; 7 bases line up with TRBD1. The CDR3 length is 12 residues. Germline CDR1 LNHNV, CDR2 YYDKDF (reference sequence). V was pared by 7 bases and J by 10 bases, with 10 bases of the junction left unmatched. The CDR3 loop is CATMDRLGIQYF. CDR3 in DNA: TGTGCCACCATGGACAGGCTCGGGATCCAGTACTTC.

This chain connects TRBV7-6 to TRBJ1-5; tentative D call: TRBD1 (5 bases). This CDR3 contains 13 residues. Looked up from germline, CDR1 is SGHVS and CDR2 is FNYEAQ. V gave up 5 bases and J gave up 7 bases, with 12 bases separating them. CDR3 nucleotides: TGTGCCAGCAGCACAGACAGAGGGCAGCCCCAGCATTTT. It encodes CASSTDRGQPQHF.

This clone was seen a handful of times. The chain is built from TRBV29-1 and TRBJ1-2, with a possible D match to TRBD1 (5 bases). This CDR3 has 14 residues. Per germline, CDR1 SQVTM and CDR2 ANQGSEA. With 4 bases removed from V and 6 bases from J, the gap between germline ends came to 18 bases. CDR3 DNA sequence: TGCAGCGTTGGGCCCGGGACCTTAGGGGATGGCTACACCTTC. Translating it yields CSVGPGTLGDGYTF.

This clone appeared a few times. Here the CDR3 DNA reads TGCAGCGTTGAAGCGGGGAGGCCAGAGACCCAGTACTTC. It is translated as CSVEAGRPETQYF. V and J are TRBV29-1 and TRBJ2-5, with a possible D match to TRBD2 (6 bases). V was pared by 1 base and J by 4 bases, with 10 bases between. The germline V gene has CDR1 SQVTM and CDR2 ANQGSEA. The CDR3 is 13 residues long.

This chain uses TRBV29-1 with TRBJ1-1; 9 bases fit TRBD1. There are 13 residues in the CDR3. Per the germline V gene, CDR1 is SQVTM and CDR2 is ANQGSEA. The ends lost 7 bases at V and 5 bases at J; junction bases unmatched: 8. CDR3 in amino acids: CSAGQGQLTEAFF. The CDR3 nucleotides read TGCAGCGCGGGACAGGGACAGCTTACTGAAGCTTTCTTT. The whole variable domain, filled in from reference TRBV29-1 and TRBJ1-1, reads SAVISQKPSRDICQRGTSLTIQCQVDSQVTMMFWYRQQPGQSLTLIATANQGSEATYESGFVIDKFPISRPNLTFSTLTVSNMSPEDSSIYLCSAGQGQLTEAFFGQGTRLTVV.